This TCR beta chain derives from a study of cytomegalovirus exposure and HLA in healthy donors. Notes on the study in general: Some public TCRs appeared in many individuals, while most sequences were rare.

Worth noting for this clone: Its antigen remains unidentified.

V shed 3 bases and J shed 0 bases, with 7 bases lying between them. This CDR3 has 15 residues. Per germline, CDR1 SGHRS and CDR2 YFSETQ. Researchers ran the PCR with 60 Vbeta and 13 Jbeta primers. Repertoires were generated with immunoSEQ multiplex PCR, while TCRdb's copy carries only in-frame clones and drops some. The repertoire includes 97,000 or so clones, over 60% of them detected once, and 9.6% sits in the top ten. The sequence was collected from a male donor in good health and CMV-seropositive. This sequence joins TRBV5-1 and TRBJ2-6; D is ambiguous. The sequencing input was PBMCs. The CDR3, as DNA: TGCGCCAGCAGCTCGGGTAACTCTGGGGCCAACGTCCTGACTTTC. Its translation is CASSSGNSGANVLTF.